This entry lists 29 T cell receptor beta chains sequenced from one sample in a study of T-cell memory formation after mild COVID-19. In TCRdb, the 5' RACE reads were re-called with MiXCR into one record per CDR3 protein. The profile shows roughly 300,000 distinct CDR3 sequences, around 15% of them singletons. Sequenced material: PBMCs or a T cell subset sorted from them (not recorded which). These receptors were obtained from a man aged 18 to 35 who had mild COVID-19 (a few samples of this study predate the infection). Cell type and time point are not known.

This sequence joins TRBV15 and TRBJ2-1; TRBD2 aligns across 7 bases. The V and J ends lost 0 bases and 9 bases, in that order; junction bases with no gene match: 5. The length of the CDR3 is 14 residues. CDR1 is LNHNV and CDR2 is YYDKDF in the germline V gene (reference sequence). CDR3 coding DNA: TGTGCCACCAGCAGAGATCTGACTAGCTTTGAGCAGTTCTTC. Translating it yields CATSRDLTSFEQFF.

There are many counts of this clonotype. The chain combines TRBV4-1 with TRBJ2-3; possible D gene TRBD2, 5 bases. From germline, CDR1 is MGHRA and CDR2 YSYEKL. This CDR3 has 16 residues. Trimming shortened V by 0 bases and J by 0 bases, and 10 bases separated the two germline ends. The CDR3 is CASSQEGSPSTDTQYF. The CDR3, as DNA: TGCGCCAGCAGCCAAGAGGGGAGTCCGAGCACAGATACGCAGTATTTT.

The chain links TRBV4-1 to TRBJ2-2, with TRBD2 matching over 11 bases. V trimming: 6 bases; J trimming: 1 base; junction bases outside the gene matches: 1. The CDR3 totals 15 residues. The germline CDR1 and CDR2 sequences are MGHRA and YSYEKL. For the CDR3, the DNA is TGCGCCAGCAGGCTAGCGGGGGGGAACACCGGGGAGCTGTTTTTT. This gives the protein CASRLAGGNTGELFF.

CDR3 sequence: CASSRDSVSTDTQYF. CDR3 DNA sequence: TGTGCCAGCAGCCGGGACAGTGTGTCCACAGATACGCAGTATTTT. V is TRBV5-8 and J is TRBJ2-3, with 7 nucleotides matching TRBD1. After removal of 4 bases from V and 2 bases from J, the junction contained 7 bases not matched to a gene. CDR1 is SGHTS and CDR2 is YDEGEE in the germline V gene. The CDR3 consists of 15 residues.

This clonotype was seen a handful of times. The chain carries TRBV7-2 and TRBJ2-3; weak D call: TRBD2 (6 bases). The CDR3 length is 15 residues. Germline lookup yields CDR1 SGHTA and CDR2 FQGNSA. The V gene lost 4 bases and the J gene lost 4 bases, with 15 bases spanning the gap. The CDR3 region is CASSWRGLIADTQYF. The CDR3 DNA is TGTGCCAGCAGCTGGAGGGGTTTAATAGCAGATACGCAGTATTTT. The complete variable domain, with remaining parts taken from reference TRBV7-2 and TRBJ2-3, reads GAGVSQSPSNKVTEKGKDVELRCDPISGHTALYWYRQSLGQGLEFLIYFQGNSAPDKSGLPSDRFSAERTGGSVSTLTIQRTQQEDSAVYLCASSWRGLIADTQYFGPGTRLTVL.

This clonotype was counted between two and nine times. This chain uses TRBV19 with TRBJ1-1; perhaps TRBD1 as D (6 bases). This CDR3 is built from 14 residues. Between the trimmed V and J ends, which lost 6 bases and 3 bases, there was a span of 14 bases. Germline CDR1 and CDR2: LNHDA and SQIVND (reference sequence). In DNA form, the CDR3 reads TGTGCCAGTAGACAAACGACAGGTCACACTGAAGCTTTCTTT. This encodes CASRQTTGHTEAFF.

This clonotype has only a few counts. The chain joins TRBV12-3 or TRBV12-4 to TRBJ1-2, with 9 bases fitting TRBD1. The CDR3 loop spans 12 amino acids. V lost 8 bases to trimming and J lost 6 bases; unmatched junction nucleotides: 4. CDR3 sequence reads: CASSTGGNGYTF. As DNA, the CDR3 is TGTGCCAGCTCGACAGGGGGGAATGGCTACACCTTC.

This chain links TRBV7-9 with TRBJ2-2, with a possible D match to TRBD2 (5 bases). The V gene lost 6 bases and the J gene lost 0 bases, with 8 bases spanning the gap. CDR3 length: 14 amino acids. Germline CDR1 SEHNR, CDR2 FQNEAQ (reference sequence). CDR3 amino acids: CASRPGTNTGELFF. The DNA for the CDR3 is TGTGCCAGCAGGCCGGGGACGAACACCGGGGAGCTGTTTTTT.

This clonotype was seen a few times. This sequence joins TRBV10-2 and TRBJ2-7; 7 bases line up with TRBD1. V lost 2 bases, J lost 3 bases, and 4 bases stayed unmatched. Germline lookup yields CDR1 WSHSY and CDR2 SAAADI. This CDR3 is 14 amino acids long. The CDR3 DNA follows: TGCGCCAGCAGTGAGACAGGGGATTTCTACGAGCAGTACGTC. Protein product: CASSETGDFYEQYV.

For this clonotype: A read error may account for a junction end that differs from germline. The genes are TRBV20-1 and TRBJ1-5, with D possibly matching TRBD1 (6 bases). CDR1 and CDR2 from the germline V gene are DFQATT and SNEGSKA (reference sequence). The length of the CDR3 is 14 residues. CDR3 loop: CSAGEGGSDQPQHF. CDR3 DNA sequence: TGCAGTGCTGGAGAAGGGGGTAGCGATCAGCCCCAGCATTTT.

This clonotype appeared a few times. The chain recombines TRBV20-1 with TRBJ1-5, with no clear D. The germline CDR1 and CDR2 sequences are DFQATT and SNEGSKA (reference sequence). Trimming took off 3 bases at V and 7 bases at J, with 19 bases between the two ends. The CDR3 totals 15 residues. Written as DNA, the CDR3 is TGCAGTGCTAGGGAGGATGCCAGGCCGGACCAGCCCCAGCATTTT. This encodes CSAREDARPDQPQHF.

The table lists this clonotype with a few counts. V gene TRBV7-9 combines with J gene TRBJ2-7; 8 bases match TRBD2. V dropped 8 bases and J dropped 6; count of bases not matched to a gene: 3. Germline loops: CDR1 SEHNR, CDR2 FQNEAQ (reference sequence). The CDR3 loop spans 11 amino acids. The CDR3 coding sequence is TGTGCCAGCCGGGCGGGAGGCGAGCAGTACTTC. Its translation: CASRAGGEQYF.

This clonotype was seen at least ten times. The rearrangement uses TRBV9 and TRBJ2-1; D is ambiguous. This CDR3 region has 14 residues. Trimming cost V 5 bases and J 0 bases, with 9 bases left between them. Germline assignment: CDR1 SGDLS and CDR2 YYNGEE. The CDR3 DNA follows: TGTGCCAGCAGACCCCTGAGCTCCTACAATGAGCAGTTCTTC. As protein: CASRPLSSYNEQFF.

This clonotype was counted a few times. This sequence joins TRBV6-1 and TRBJ1-3; D is unclear. The germline V and J ends were trimmed by 2 bases and 0 bases, with 17 bases remaining between them. Germline V gives CDR1 MNHNS, CDR2 SASEGT. CDR3 size: 18 residues. The CDR3 loop reads CASSEYWRKAASGNTIYF. Here the CDR3 DNA reads TGTGCCAGCAGTGAATACTGGAGGAAGGCCGCCTCTGGAAACACCATATATTTT.

The chain has TRBV15 and TRBJ2-3, with 13 bases aligning to TRBD2. The CDR3 consists of 17 residues. In germline, CDR1 is LNHNV, CDR2 YYDKDF (reference sequence). Trimming removed 3 bases from V and 4 bases from J; junction bases left unmatched: 7. The CDR3 DNA sequence: TGTGCCACCAGCAGTCTCTTACTAGCGGGGGGGCCAGATACGCAGTATTTT. Protein product: CATSSLLLAGGPDTQYF.

This clonotype was counted at least ten times. This chain uses TRBV20-1 with TRBJ2-4; D remains unclear. Trimming stripped 0 bases from V and 0 bases from J, with 6 bases between. This CDR3 region has 14 residues. CDR1 and CDR2 from the germline V gene are DFQATT and SNEGSKA (reference sequence). Here the CDR3 DNA reads TGCAGTGCTAGAGATGCGTTAGCCAAAAACATTCAGTACTTC. Amino acid sequence: CSARDALAKNIQYF.

The chain combines TRBV11-2 with TRBJ2-3; 7 bases fit TRBD2. V lost 2 bases, J lost 10 bases, and 6 bases stayed unmatched. CDR1 and CDR2 from the germline V gene are SGHAT and FQNNGV. The CDR3 extends over 13 amino acids. CDR3 DNA sequence: TGTGCCAGCAGCTTATTGGCGGGGGTGGCGCAGTATTTT. Amino acid sequence: CASSLLAGVAQYF. Variable domain in full (rest from reference TRBV11-2 and TRBJ2-3): EAGVAQSPRYKIIEKRQSVAFWCNPISGHATLYWYQQILGQGPKLLIQFQNNGVVDDSQLPKDRFSAERLKGVDSTLKIQPAKLEDSAVYLCASSLLAGVAQYFGPGTRLTVL.

This chain joins TRBV4-2 and TRBJ2-3; 8 nucleotides align to TRBD2. The germline V gene has CDR1 LGHNA and CDR2 YNFKEQ. CDR3 size: 16 residues. The ends lost 1 base at V and 2 bases at J; junction bases unmatched: 5. Written as DNA, the CDR3 is TGTGCCAGCAGCCAAGGTACGGGGGGGCCCACAGATACGCAGTATTTT. It encodes CASSQGTGGPTDTQYF.

The chain employs TRBV7-3 and TRBJ2-3; 13 nucleotides line up with TRBD2. This CDR3 is 15 amino acids long. The trim removed 3 bases at V and 7 bases at J, leaving 4 bases unmatched. Germline CDR1 and CDR2: SGHTA and FQGTGA. The CDR3 loop is CASSFTSGGANTQYF. CDR3 DNA: TGTGCCAGCAGCTTCACTAGCGGGGGGGCAAATACGCAGTATTTT.

The rearrangement uses TRBV20-1 and TRBJ1-1, with 7 bases lining up with TRBD1. V gave up 5 bases and J gave up 4 bases; unmatched junction bases: 22. The germline V gene encodes CDR1 DFQATT and CDR2 SNEGSKA (reference sequence). The CDR3 sequence is 18 residues long. The CDR3 region has the DNA TGCAGTGCTGAAACCGCAAGACAGGGACCCGAACAATCCACTGAAGCTTTCTTT. This encodes CSAETARQGPEQSTEAFF.

The chain uses TRBV6-2 or TRBV6-3 and TRBJ2-1; D perhaps matches TRBD2 (5 bases). V lost 7 bases and J lost 7, with 17 bases in between. The CDR3 covers 14 residues. CDR1 and CDR2 (germline): MNHEY, SVGEGT. CDR3 protein: CASTPTRALNEQFF. CDR3 DNA sequence: TGTGCCAGCACCCCGACGAGGGCGTTAAATGAGCAGTTCTTC.

This chain links TRBV28 with TRBJ2-5; TRBD2 is a possible D gene (6 bases). Trimming took off 6 bases at V and 3 bases at J, with 20 bases between the two ends. The CDR3 is made up of 16 amino acids. CDR1 and CDR2 (germline): MDHEN, SYDVKM. CDR3 sequence: CASSLTWGVREETQYF. CDR3 DNA: TGTGCCAGCAGCCTCACTTGGGGGGTCCGCGAAGAGACCCAGTACTTC.

The table lists this clonotype with a few counts. V gene TRBV28 combines with J gene TRBJ1-2, with D possibly TRBD1 on 6 matching bases. Germline CDR1 MDHEN, CDR2 SYDVKM. Trimming took 0 bases from V and 4 from J, leaving 12 bases between them. This CDR3 region has 15 residues. The CDR3 sequence is CASSLWGGPGYGYTF. The CDR3 nucleotides are TGTGCCAGCAGTTTATGGGGGGGCCCGGGCTATGGCTACACCTTC.

The chain joins TRBV2 to TRBJ1-5; D remains unclear. Germline loops: CDR1 SNHLY, CDR2 FYNNEI. CDR3 length: 14 amino acids. Deletions cut 8 bases from V and 2 bases from J, with 13 bases between. The chain's CDR3 is CASGRISGNQPQHF. DNA for the CDR3: TGTGCCAGCGGAAGGATCTCGGGCAATCAGCCCCAGCATTTT.

The V gene is TRBV2, the J gene TRBJ1-1, with 7 bases aligning to TRBD1. The CDR3 covers 14 residues. Germline-derived CDR1 and CDR2 are SNHLY and FYNNEI. The V segment lost 8 bases and the J segment 3 bases; nucleotides outside the gene matches: 9. CDR3 in amino acids: CASHLETGDTEAFF. The CDR3 DNA reads TGTGCCAGCCATCTCGAAACAGGGGACACTGAAGCTTTCTTT.

The chain combines TRBV9 with TRBJ1-1; D gene unclear. In germline, CDR1 is SGDLS, CDR2 YYNGEE. With 3 bases removed from V and 1 base from J, the gap between germline ends came to 10 bases. The length of the CDR3 is 14 residues. This chain's CDR3 is CASSGRWGNTEAFF. The CDR3 bases are TGTGCCAGCAGCGGCCGATGGGGGAACACTGAAGCTTTCTTT. The variable domain in full, with the rest retrieved from reference TRBV9 and TRBJ1-1, is DSGVTQTPKHLITATGQRVTLRCSPRSGDLSVYWYQQSLDQGLQFLIQYYNGEERAKGNILERFSAQQFPDLHSELNLSSLELGDSALYFCASSGRWGNTEAFFGQGTRLTVV.

This clonotype was seen repeatedly, ten times or more. This chain connects TRBV7-2 to TRBJ1-1, with no clear D. The V end lost 3 bases, the J end lost 0 bases, and 5 bases lay between the germline ends. The CDR3 sequence is 13 residues long. The germline V gene has CDR1 SGHTA and CDR2 FQGNSA. The CDR3 reads CASSFLVNTEAFF. CDR3 bases: TGTGCCAGCAGCTTCCTCGTGAACACTGAAGCTTTCTTT.

CDR3 region: CSVEGGARYEQYF. CDR3 DNA: TGCAGCGTTGAAGGAGGGGCGAGGTACGAGCAGTACTTC. V usage is TRBV29-1 and J usage is TRBJ2-7; D is perhaps TRBD1 or TRBD2 (5 bases each). Germline lookup yields CDR1 SQVTM and CDR2 ANQGSEA. The V end was cut by 1 base, the J end by 4 bases, with 11 bases between. The CDR3 has 13 amino acids.

The chain employs TRBV29-1 and TRBJ2-7; 7 bases align to TRBD1. CDR1 is SQVTM and CDR2 is ANQGSEA in the germline V gene. The trim removed 4 bases at V and 6 bases at J, leaving 9 bases unmatched. The CDR3 consists of 13 residues. CDR3 in DNA: TGCAGCGTTGTCAACAGGGGATTAAGCGAGCAGTACTTC. Its protein product is CSVVNRGLSEQYF.